This record looks at one T cell receptor (beta chain) sequence and its context. In the authors' methods: Estimated nucleated cell counts came from reference gene primer amplification. Produced via immunoSEQ multiplex PCR; TCRdb's table is partial and in-frame only. Clone size and the V and J calls come from that table; the DNA yielded D and trimming. The sample shows some 200,000 clones, 86% of them seen only once. This record comes from a study of blood T cell repertoires in COVID-19. Study background: Spain, Italy and the United States supplied samples that represented acute and convalescent COVID-19.

Germline V gene lookup returns CDR1 SGHRS and CDR2 YFSETQ. The CDR3 is 15 residues long. V gave up 3 bases and J gave up 5 bases, with 17 bases separating them. Sequenced material: peripheral blood. This receptor was obtained from a man in his 70s with acute or convalescent COVID-19. The chain is built from TRBV5-1 and TRBJ2-5, with a weak D call TRBD2 (6 bases). DNA of the CDR3: TGCGCCAGCAGCTCCGCGGGGCAGGGTGACGAGACCCAGTACTTC. Its protein product is CASSSAGQGDETQYF.